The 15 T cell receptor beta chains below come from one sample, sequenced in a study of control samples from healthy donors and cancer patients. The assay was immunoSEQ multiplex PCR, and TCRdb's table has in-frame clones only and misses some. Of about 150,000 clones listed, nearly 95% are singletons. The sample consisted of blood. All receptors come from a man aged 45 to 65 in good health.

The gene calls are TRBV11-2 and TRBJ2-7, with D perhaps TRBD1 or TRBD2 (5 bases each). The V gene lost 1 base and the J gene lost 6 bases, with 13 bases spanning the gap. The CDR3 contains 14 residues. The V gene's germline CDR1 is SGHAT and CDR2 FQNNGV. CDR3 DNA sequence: TGTGCCAGCAGCTTAGTTGTTGGGGGAAGCGAGCAGTACTTC. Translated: CASSLVVGGSEQYF.

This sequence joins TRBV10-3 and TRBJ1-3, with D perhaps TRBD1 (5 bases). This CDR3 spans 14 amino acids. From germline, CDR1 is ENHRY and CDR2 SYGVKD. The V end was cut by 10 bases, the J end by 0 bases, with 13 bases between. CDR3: CATQDTSSGNTIYF. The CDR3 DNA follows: TGTGCCACCCAGGACACAAGCTCTGGAAACACCATATATTTT.

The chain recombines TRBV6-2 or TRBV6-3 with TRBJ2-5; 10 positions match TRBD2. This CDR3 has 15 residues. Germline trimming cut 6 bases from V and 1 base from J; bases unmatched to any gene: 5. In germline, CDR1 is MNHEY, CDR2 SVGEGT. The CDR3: CASSPTSGTQETQYF. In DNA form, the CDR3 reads TGTGCCAGCAGCCCCACTAGCGGGACCCAAGAGACCCAGTACTTC.

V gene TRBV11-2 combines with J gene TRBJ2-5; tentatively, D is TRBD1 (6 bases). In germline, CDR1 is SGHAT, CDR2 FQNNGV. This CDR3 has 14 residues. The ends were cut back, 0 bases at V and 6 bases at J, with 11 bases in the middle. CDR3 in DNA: TGTGCCAGCAGCTTAGAGTCCAGGGGAAAGACCCAGTACTTC. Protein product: CASSLESRGKTQYF.

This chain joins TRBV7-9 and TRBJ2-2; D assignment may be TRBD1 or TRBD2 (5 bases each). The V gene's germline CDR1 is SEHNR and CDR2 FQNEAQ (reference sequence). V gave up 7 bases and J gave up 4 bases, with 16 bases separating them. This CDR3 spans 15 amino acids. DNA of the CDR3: TGTGCCAGCACCCTGGGACGGCCGAGCACCGGGGAGCTGTTTTTT. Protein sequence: CASTLGRPSTGELFF.

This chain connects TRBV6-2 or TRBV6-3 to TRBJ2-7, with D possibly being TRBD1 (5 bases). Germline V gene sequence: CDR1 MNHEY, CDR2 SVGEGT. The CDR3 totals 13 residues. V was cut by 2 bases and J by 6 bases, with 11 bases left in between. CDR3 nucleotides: TGTGCCAGCAGTTACCGTGAAGGGGCCGAGCAGTACTTC. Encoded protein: CASSYREGAEQYF.

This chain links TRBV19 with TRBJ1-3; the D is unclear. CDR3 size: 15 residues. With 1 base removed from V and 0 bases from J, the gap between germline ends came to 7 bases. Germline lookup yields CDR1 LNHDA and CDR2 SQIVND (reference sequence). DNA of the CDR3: TGTGCCAGTAGTATAGGACCGGTCTCTGGAAACACCATATATTTT. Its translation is CASSIGPVSGNTIYF.

In DNA, the CDR3 is TGTGCCAGCAGCAGACAGAGTACGAGCCAGTACTTC. It specifies CASSRQSTSQYF. The chain is built from TRBV11-2 and TRBJ2-7; D perhaps matches TRBD1 (5 bases). Per the germline V gene, CDR1 is SGHAT and CDR2 is FQNNGV. The V end lost 5 bases, the J end lost 10 bases, and 15 bases lay between the germline ends. The CDR3 has 12 amino acids.

For the CDR3, the DNA is TGTGCCAGCACTAGCTCTGGGGCCAACGTCCTGACTTTC. Translation gives CASTSSGANVLTF. The V call is TRBV6-5, the J call TRBJ2-6, with D unclear. Trimming cost V 7 bases and J 0 bases, with 4 bases left between them. From germline, CDR1 is MNHEY and CDR2 SVGAGI. This CDR3 comprises 13 residues.

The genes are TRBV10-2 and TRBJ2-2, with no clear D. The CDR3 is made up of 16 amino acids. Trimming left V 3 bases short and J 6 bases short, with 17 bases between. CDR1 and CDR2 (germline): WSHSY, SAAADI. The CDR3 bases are TGCGCCAGCAGTGAATTGCCAACGCCCTTGGCCGGGGAGCTGTTTTTT. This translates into CASSELPTPLAGELFF.

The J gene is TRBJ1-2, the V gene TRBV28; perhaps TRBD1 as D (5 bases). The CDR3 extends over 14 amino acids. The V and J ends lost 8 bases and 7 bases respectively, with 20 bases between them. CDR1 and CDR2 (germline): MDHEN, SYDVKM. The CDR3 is CASSQSGAGGGYTF. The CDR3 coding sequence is TGTGCCAGCTCCCAAAGCGGGGCGGGGGGTGGCTACACCTTC.

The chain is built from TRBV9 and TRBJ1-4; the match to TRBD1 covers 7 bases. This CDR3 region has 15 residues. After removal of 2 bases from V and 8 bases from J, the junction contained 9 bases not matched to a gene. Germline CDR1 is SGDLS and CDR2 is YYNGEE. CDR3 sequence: CASSVGQVGREKLFF. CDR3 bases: TGTGCCAGCAGCGTTGGACAGGTGGGGCGGGAAAAACTGTTTTTT.

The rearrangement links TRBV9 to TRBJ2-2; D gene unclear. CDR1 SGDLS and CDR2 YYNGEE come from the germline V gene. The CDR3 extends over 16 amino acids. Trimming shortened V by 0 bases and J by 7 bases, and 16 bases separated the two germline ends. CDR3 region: CASSVAPSSTIGELFF. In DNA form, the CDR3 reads TGTGCCAGCAGCGTAGCCCCCTCTTCCACCATCGGGGAGCTGTTTTTT.

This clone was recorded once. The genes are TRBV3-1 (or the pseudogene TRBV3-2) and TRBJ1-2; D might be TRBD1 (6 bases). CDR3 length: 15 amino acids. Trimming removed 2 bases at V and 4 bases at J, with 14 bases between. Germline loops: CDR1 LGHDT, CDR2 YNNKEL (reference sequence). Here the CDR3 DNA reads TGTGCCAGCAGCCAACTAGGGGGGGCGATCTATGGCTACACCTTC. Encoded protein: CASSQLGGAIYGYTF.

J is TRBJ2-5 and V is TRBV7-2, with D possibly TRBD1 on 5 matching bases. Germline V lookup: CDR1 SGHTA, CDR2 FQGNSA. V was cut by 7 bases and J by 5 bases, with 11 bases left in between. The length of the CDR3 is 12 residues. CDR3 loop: CASTRRGETQYF. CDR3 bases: TGTGCCAGCACCCGTAGGGGCGAGACCCAGTACTTC.